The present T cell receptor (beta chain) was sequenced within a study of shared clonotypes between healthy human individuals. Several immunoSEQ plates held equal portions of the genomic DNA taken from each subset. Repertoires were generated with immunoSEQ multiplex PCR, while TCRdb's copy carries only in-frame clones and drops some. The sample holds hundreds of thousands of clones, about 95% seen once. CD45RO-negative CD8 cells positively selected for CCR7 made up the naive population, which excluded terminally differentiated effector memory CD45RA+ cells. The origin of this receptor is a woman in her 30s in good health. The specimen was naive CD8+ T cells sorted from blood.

CDR3 nucleotide sequence: TGCGCCAGCAGTCGGCCCGGGGGTACGAACACCGGGGAGCTGTTTTTT. It is translated as CASSRPGGTNTGELFF. The chain recombines TRBV5-1 with TRBJ2-2; a possible D gene is TRBD2 (6 bases). CDR3 length equals 16 residues. Trimming pared 5 bases from V and 0 bases from J, leaving 14 bases between. The germline gives CDR1 SGHRS, CDR2 YFSETQ.